This T cell receptor beta chain was found in a study of OX40 agonist ivuxolimab in advanced cancers. Measured with immunoSEQ multiplex PCR; TCRdb has only the in-frame clones, and not every one. The sample consists of about 13,000 clones, around 82% of them appearing once. The length of the CDR3 is 15 residues. Trimming took off 8 bases at V and 0 bases at J, with 14 bases between the two ends. The germline gives CDR1 LNHNV, CDR2 YYDKDF (reference sequence). Whole-study results and caveats: No determination was made of the antigen specificity of the expanded peripheral T cells.

As regards this clone: Its target is unknown.

This TCR derives from an adult with an advanced solid tumor such as melanoma, head and neck, liver or kidney cancer. The gene calls are TRBV15 and TRBJ1-3, with D possibly TRBD1 on 6 matching bases. Here the sequenced sample was CD4+ or CD8+ T cells sorted from blood, taken in a trial of the OX40 agonist ivuxolimab. The CDR3 DNA reads as TGTGCCACCCGACACCGGACAGACTCTGGAAACACCATATATTTT. This gives the protein CATRHRTDSGNTIYF.